These T cell receptor beta chains were read from a single sample in a study of T-cell reconstitution after alpha-beta-depleted transplantation in children. TCRdb ran MiXCR on the PCR reads and lists one entry per CDR3 protein. The profile shows roughly 100,000 distinct CDR3 sequences, around 6% of them singletons. Sequenced here: PBMCs, mostly from graft donor cells, sampled 60 days after TCRalphabeta/CD19-depleted stem cell transplant. The receptor set was obtained from a female patient between 2 and 15 years old who had a stem cell transplant for Fanconi anemia, so the T cells may come from the graft donor. Both conserved end residues are trimmed from each CDR3.

V gene | CDR3 protein
TRBV27 | ASSPWGGGTGELF
TRBV7-3 | ASSPQGSTTEAF
TRBV7-2 | ASSLRTGNVGEAF
TRBV20-1 | SARITARETQY
TRBV5-1 | ASSLPRSNSPLH
TRBV7-9 | ASSPRGLASTGELF
TRBV28 | ASSLSSGGSEAF
TRBV18 | ASSPGQVVNEQF
TRBV9 | ASSPPARTNYGYT
TRBV28 | ASSSAWGTGNEKLF
TRBV4-2 | ASSQDALGLVGETQY
TRBV18 | ASSPKGRTVPEAF
TRBV10-3 | AITQDRTSYEQY
TRBV28 | ASSPRLAGGPADTQY
TRBV2 | ASRVEGRETQY
TRBV19 | ASGRPETQY
TRBV5-1 | ASSLGKNTEAF
TRBV28 | ASRSKTSSSYEQY